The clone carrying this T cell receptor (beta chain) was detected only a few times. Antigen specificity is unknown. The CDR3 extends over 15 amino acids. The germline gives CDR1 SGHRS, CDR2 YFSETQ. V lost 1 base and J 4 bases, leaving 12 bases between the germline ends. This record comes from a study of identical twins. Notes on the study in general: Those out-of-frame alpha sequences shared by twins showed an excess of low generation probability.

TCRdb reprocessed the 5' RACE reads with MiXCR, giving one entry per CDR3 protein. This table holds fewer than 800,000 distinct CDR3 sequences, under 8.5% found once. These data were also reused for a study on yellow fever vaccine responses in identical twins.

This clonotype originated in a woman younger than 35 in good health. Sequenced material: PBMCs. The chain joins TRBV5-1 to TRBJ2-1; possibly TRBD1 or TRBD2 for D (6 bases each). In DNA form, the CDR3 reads TGCGCCAGCAGCTTGAACGGGGGCCTATACAATGAGCAGTTCTTC. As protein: CASSLNGGLYNEQFF.